Presented here are 9 T cell receptor beta chains from one specimen sequenced in a study of blood T cell repertoires in COVID-19. Measured with immunoSEQ multiplex PCR; TCRdb has only the in-frame clones, and not every one. This sample has about 180,000 clones; 75% to 90% occur once, and the top ten carry approximately 11%. Sequencing was performed on peripheral blood. The receptors here all came from a human donor with active or convalescent COVID-19. The donor label of this sample is uncertain.

A single count supports this clone. This chain connects TRBV18 to TRBJ1-2, with 8 bases fitting TRBD1. Germline V gene sequence: CDR1 KGHSH, CDR2 LQKENI. This CDR3 spans 15 amino acids. V trimming: 2 bases; J trimming: 7 bases; junction bases outside the gene matches: 9. Written as DNA, the CDR3 is TGTGCCAGCTCACCAGTCGGTGACAGGGGAGGTGGCTACACCTTC. Amino acids: CASSPVGDRGGGYTF.

The chain couples TRBV6-5 to TRBJ2-1, with TRBD2 as a possible D gene (6 bases). Trimming cost V 0 bases and J 10 bases, with 16 bases left between them. The CDR3 runs to 15 residues. Germline assignment: CDR1 MNHEY and CDR2 SVGAGI. The CDR3, as DNA: TGTGCCAGCAGTTACTCGTTGGGCGGGATAGGCGAGCAGTTCTTC. Amino acids: CASSYSLGGIGEQFF.

The chain combines TRBV6-1 with TRBJ2-3, with 9 positions matching TRBD2. The CDR3 contains 14 residues. Unmatched junction bases numbered 2, after V lost 6 bases and J lost 1 base. CDR1 MNHNS and CDR2 SASEGT come from the germline V gene. CDR3 loop: CASRSSGGTDTQYF. CDR3 in DNA: TGTGCCAGCAGGTCTAGCGGGGGCACAGATACGCAGTATTTT.

This clone has just one count. The gene calls are TRBV6-5 and TRBJ1-4, with 8 nucleotides matching TRBD1. With V trimmed by 6 bases and J by 8 bases, 8 bases remained unmatched. The length of the CDR3 is 14 residues. Germline CDR1 reads MNHEY; CDR2 reads SVGAGI. The CDR3 region is CASRETGVGEKLFF. CDR3 in DNA: TGTGCCAGCAGAGAGACAGGGGTGGGGGAAAAACTGTTTTTT.

This rearrangement joins TRBV6-5 to TRBJ1-5; D possibly corresponds to TRBD1 (5 bases). The CDR3 length is 15 residues. The V and J ends lost 5 bases and 0 bases respectively, with 11 bases between them. Germline CDR1 is MNHEY and CDR2 is SVGAGI. The CDR3 protein is CASSPLRDSNQPQHF. CDR3 nucleotides: TGTGCCAGCAGTCCTCTCAGGGATAGCAATCAGCCCCAGCATTTT.

This rearrangement joins TRBV5-1 to TRBJ2-6; TRBD2 might be the D (5 bases). The CDR3 consists of 17 residues. CDR1 SGHRS and CDR2 YFSETQ come from the germline V gene. Trimming cost V 0 bases and J 4 bases, with 14 bases left between them. CDR3 residues: CASSLAGVGSGANVLTF. The CDR3 DNA reads as TGCGCCAGCAGCTTGGCCGGGGTAGGGTCCGGGGCCAACGTCCTGACTTTC. The whole variable domain, remainder taken from reference TRBV5-1 and TRBJ2-6, is KAGVTQTPRYLIKTRGQQVTLSCSPISGHRSVSWYQQTPGQGLQFLFEYFSETQRNKGNFPGRFSGRQFSNSRSEMNVSTLELGDSALYLCASSLAGVGSGANVLTFGAGSRLTVL.

The rearrangement links TRBV10-3 to TRBJ2-3; 8 bases agree with TRBD1. CDR1 is ENHRY and CDR2 is SYGVKD in the germline V gene. After removal of 6 bases from V and 8 bases from J, the junction contained 7 bases not matched to a gene. The CDR3 runs 13 residues. The CDR3 DNA reads as TGTGCCATCAGACTCGGGACAGGCGGTACGCAGTATTTT. Protein: CAIRLGTGGTQYF.

This rearrangement joins TRBV7-2 to TRBJ1-5; no reliable D call. V dropped 5 bases and J dropped 3 bases, with 8 bases sitting between them. The CDR3 is made up of 13 amino acids. Germline V gives CDR1 SGHTA, CDR2 FQGNSA. The CDR3 bases are TGTGCCAGCAGCACAGAGATCAATCAGCCCCAGCATTTT. It specifies CASSTEINQPQHF.

V gene TRBV2 combines with J gene TRBJ2-2, with 8 bases matching TRBD2. V lost 9 bases and J lost 2; bases outside the gene matches: 5. Germline lookup yields CDR1 SNHLY and CDR2 FYNNEI. The CDR3 is made up of 14 amino acids. The CDR3 protein is CARAGGPNTGELFF. The CDR3 DNA follows: TGTGCCAGGGCGGGGGGCCCTAACACCGGGGAGCTGTTTTTT.